A selection of T cell receptor beta chains follows, all from one sample in a study of blood T cell repertoires in COVID-19. Assay used: immunoSEQ multiplex PCR; TCRdb lists only in-frame clones, some missing. Of roughly 230,000 clones in the sample, over 75% are singletons; the top ten hold 0.7%. Input material: peripheral blood. These receptor sequences come from a human donor in a cohort sampled during active COVID-19. The CDR3 runs from the conserved cysteine through the conserved F or W. Each record gives: V gene, clone size, J gene, D gene, CDR3 protein, CDR3 DNA. The D gene is left open where the match is weak. Size tells how often a clone was seen (once, few, many) or the class of an expanded clone, and some rows leave it out.

TRBV5-6	.	TRBJ2-7	TRBD2	CASSLTSGRGLVAYEQYF	TGTGCCAGCAGCTTGACTAGCGGGAGGGGTCTTGTTGCCTACGAGCAGTACTTC
TRBV7-9	.	TRBJ1-2	.	CASSNRNRVWDGYTF	TGTGCCAGCAGCAATAGAAACAGGGTTTGGGATGGCTACACCTTC
TRBV4-3	.	TRBJ1-5	TRBD1	CASSQDWHLTGDGNQPQHF	TGCGCCAGCAGCCAAGACTGGCACCTGACAGGGGATGGCAATCAGCCCCAGCATTTT
TRBV7-9	.	TRBJ2-5	.	CASSPLGGWETQYF	TGTGCCAGCAGCCCCCTCGGCGGGTGGGAGACCCAGTACTTC
TRBV4-1	.	TRBJ2-7	.	CASSQDDSAYEQYF	TGCGCCAGCAGCCAAGACGACAGCGCCTACGAGCAGTACTTC
TRBV9	.	TRBJ1-1	.	CASSVGGYTEAFF	TGTGCCAGCAGCGTGGGGGGATACACTGAAGCTTTCTTT
TRBV11-2	once	TRBJ2-7	TRBD1	CASSLVGTGLYEQYF	TGTGCCAGCAGCTTAGTCGGGACAGGTCTCTACGAGCAGTACTTC
TRBV5-6	.	TRBJ2-7	TRBD2	CASSWGTTWGEQYF	TGTGCCAGCAGCTGGGGGACTACCTGGGGTGAGCAGTACTTC
TRBV5-1	.	TRBJ2-7	TRBD1	CASSLTKLTGVPYEQYF	TGCGCCAGCAGCTTAACTAAATTAACAGGGGTCCCCTACGAGCAGTACTTC
TRBV6-6	few	TRBJ2-7	.	CASKEQGSSYEQYF	TGTGCCAGCAAAGAGCAGGGGAGCTCCTACGAGCAGTACTTC
TRBV10-3	.	TRBJ1-5	.	CAISESAEAQHF	TGTGCCATCAGTGAGTCGGCGGAAGCCCAGCATTTT
TRBV20-1	.	TRBJ1-1	.	CSASPEGGAFF	TGCAGTGCTAGTCCTGAGGGTGGAGCTTTCTTT
TRBV5-1	.	TRBJ2-7	TRBD1	CASRLDRGRIEQYF	TGCGCCAGCAGACTAGACAGGGGGCGTATCGAGCAGTACTTC